This T cell receptor (beta chain) is drawn from a study of CD8 T cells in Susac syndrome. Random hexamers primed reverse transcription of about 0.45 to 1 ug RNA. MiXCR was run by TCRdb on the immunoSEQ multiplex PCR reads, yielding one entry per CDR3 protein. Altogether about 150,000 distinct CDR3 sequences are present, around 95% being singletons, with the ten largest covering approximately 0.15%. CDR3 size: 14 residues. V was shortened by 3 bases and J by 4 bases, with 12 bases between the two germline ends. Sequencing was performed on CD4+ T cells from PBMCs. The receptor's source is a human donor with Susac syndrome. J is TRBJ1-1 and V is TRBV12-3 or TRBV12-4; no reliable D call. CDR3 nucleotides: TGTGCCAGCAGTTTGGCGGGGTCTGGCACTGAAGCTTTCTTT. It is translated as CASSLAGSGTEAFF.